The 19 T cell receptor beta chains reported below all come from one sample, sequenced in a study of blood T cells in healthy people across ages. Combining a sample-barcoded 5' primer with a J-beta primer mix, a second PCR ran for 7 to 11 cycles. TCRdb ran MiXCR on the 5' RACE reads and lists one entry per CDR3 protein. The sample lists 850,000 to 950,000 distinct CDR3 sequences; around 30% were seen once. The sample was blood. Every receptor here comes from a woman older than 75 in good health.

This clonotype showed up many times. The chain couples TRBV7-2 to TRBJ2-1; 9 nucleotides line up with TRBD2. V was pared by 6 bases and J by 4 bases, with 13 bases of the junction left unmatched. Looked up from germline, CDR1 is SGHTA and CDR2 is FQGNSA. This CDR3 contains 17 residues. The CDR3 bases are TGTGCCAGCAGAAAAACTTCGGGAGCGGGGGGTTACAATGAGCAGTTCTTC. Residues: CASRKTSGAGGYNEQFF. Full variable domain (remainder filled in from reference TRBV7-2 and TRBJ2-1): GAGVSQSPSNKVTEKGKDVELRCDPISGHTALYWYRQSLGQGLEFLIYFQGNSAPDKSGLPSDRFSAERTGGSVSTLTIQRTQQEDSAVYLCASRKTSGAGGYNEQFFGPGTRLTVL.

This clonotype was detected ten times or more. The CDR3 spells CASSRPGGRGPTDTQYF. The CDR3 nucleotides read TGTGCCAGCAGTCGCCCGGGAGGCAGGGGTCCCACAGATACGCAGTATTTT. The chain carries TRBV6-5 and TRBJ2-3, with D maybe TRBD2 (7 bases). V was clipped by 5 bases and J by 2 bases, with 20 bases between them. This CDR3 is built from 17 residues. Germline CDR1 MNHEY, CDR2 SVGAGI.

V gene TRBV5-5 combines with J gene TRBJ2-5, with 10 bases that match TRBD1. V trimming: 4 bases; J trimming: 5 bases; junction bases outside the gene matches: 20. CDR1 is SGHKS and CDR2 is YYEKEE in the germline V gene (reference sequence). The CDR3 runs to 19 residues. CDR3 DNA sequence: TGTGCCAGCAGCCACCCTCTCACCCCTCGGGACAGGGGACCGGAGACCCAGTACTTC. Translating gives CASSHPLTPRDRGPETQYF.

This clonotype showed up many times. The chain links TRBV4-3 to TRBJ2-1; 10 bases match TRBD2. Trimming took 2 bases from V and 4 from J; bases not matched to a gene: 5. Germline values: CDR1 LGHNA, CDR2 YSLEER. The CDR3 loop spans 16 amino acids. The CDR3, as DNA: TGCGCCAGCAGCCAAACATATAGCGGGGGGTACAATGAGCAGTTCTTC. Its protein is CASSQTYSGGYNEQFF.

Ten or more counts support this clonotype. The chain is built from TRBV12-3 or TRBV12-4 and TRBJ1-6; TRBD1 matches at 9 bases. This CDR3 has 14 residues. The V gene end was trimmed by 6 bases and the J gene end by 7 bases; junction bases not matched to a gene: 4. Here the CDR3 DNA reads TGTGCCAGCAGGGGACAGGGAGTGAATTCACCCCTCCACTTT. Residues: CASRGQGVNSPLHF.

This clonotype turned up a few times. V and J are TRBV7-6 and TRBJ2-2; TRBD2 matches at 11 bases. This CDR3 contains 17 residues. Trimming at V came to 1 base and at J to 4 bases, leaving 5 bases not matched to a gene. Per the germline V gene, CDR1 is SGHVS and CDR2 is FNYEAQ. CDR3 region: CASSLVQLAGATGELFF. DNA for the CDR3: TGTGCCAGCAGCTTAGTCCAACTAGCGGGGGCCACCGGGGAGCTGTTTTTT.

This clonotype occurred a few times. This may be a read error: a much more frequent sequence differs by one nucleotide. The rearrangement joins TRBV24-1 to TRBJ2-7, with 10 bases identical to TRBD2. With 1 base clipped from V and 7 bases from J, the junction kept 9 bases outside the gene matches. The CDR3 has 16 residues. From germline, CDR1 is KGHDR and CDR2 SFDVKD. DNA of the CDR3: TGTGCCACCAGTGATTTTAGGGCTAGCGGGGGTGATGAGCAGTACTTC. Translating it yields CATSDFRASGGDEQYF.

This sequence joins TRBV6-1 and TRBJ2-1, with 15 bases matching TRBD2. CDR3 length: 16 residues. Per germline, CDR1 MNHNS and CDR2 SASEGT. V lost 3 bases and J lost 7; bases outside the gene matches: 4. CDR3 DNA: TGTGCCAGCAGTGACACCGGGACTAGCGGGAGGAATGAGCAGTTCTTC. Protein product: CASSDTGTSGRNEQFF.

This sequence joins TRBV7-2 and TRBJ1-1; TRBD1 matches at 7 bases. V lost 5 bases, J lost 1 base, and 7 bases stayed unmatched. Germline V gene lookup returns CDR1 SGHTA and CDR2 FQGNSA. CDR3 size: 15 residues. As DNA, the CDR3 is TGTGCCAGCAGCAGGAGACAGGGCCCGAACACTGAAGCTTTCTTT. Its translation is CASSRRQGPNTEAFF.

At least ten counts were recorded for this clonotype. The chain recombines TRBV5-5 with TRBJ2-3; D gene ambiguous. Germline V gene data show CDR1 as SGHKS and CDR2 as YYEKEE (reference sequence). V lost 1 base and J 2 bases, leaving 5 bases between the germline ends. The CDR3 has 13 residues. The CDR3 nucleotides read TGTGCCAGCAGCTTGATTAACACAGATACGCAGTATTTT. Its translation is CASSLINTDTQYF. The complete variable domain, with remaining parts taken from reference TRBV5-5 and TRBJ2-3, reads DAGVTQSPTHLIKTRGQQVTLRCSPISGHKSVSWYQQVLGQGPQFIFQYYEKEERGRGNFPDRFSARQFPNYSSELNVNALLLGDSALYLCASSLINTDTQYFGPGTRLTVL.

Points on this clonotype: A much larger clone sits a single nucleotide away, making a read error possible. The V call is TRBV6-5, the J call TRBJ2-5; weak D call: TRBD1 (7 bases). The germline CDR1 and CDR2 sequences are MNHEY and SVGAGI. The CDR3 sequence is 13 residues long. V lost 7 bases to trimming and J lost 11 bases, with 20 bases between them. CDR3 coding DNA: TGTGCCAGCAAGATTGGAGGGGGCGATGAGCAGTACTTC. Its translation: CASKIGGGDEQYF.

The V and J genes are TRBV27 and TRBJ1-4, with TRBD1 matching over 11 bases. Looked up from germline, CDR1 is MNHEY and CDR2 is SMNVEV (reference sequence). CDR3 length: 17 amino acids. The junction had 8 bases not matched to a gene; V was cut back by 8 bases and J by 0 bases. The DNA of the CDR3 is TGTGCCAGCTCCGGAAGGGGACAGGGGGCAACTAATGAAAAACTGTTTTTT. It specifies CASSGRGQGATNEKLFF. Full variable domain (missing parts from reference TRBV27 and TRBJ1-4): EAQVTQNPRYLITVTGKKLTVTCSQNMNHEYMSWYRQDPGLGLRQIYYSMNVEVTDKGDVPEGYKVSRKEKRNFPLILESPSPNQTSLYFCASSGRGQGATNEKLFFGSGTQLSVL.

This clonotype was seen ten or more times. The chain carries TRBV15 and TRBJ2-4; 8 bases line up with TRBD1. The CDR3 is made up of 13 amino acids. After removal of 6 bases from V and 6 bases from J, the junction contained 4 bases not matched to a gene. CDR1 and CDR2 from the germline V gene are LNHNV and YYDKDF (reference sequence). CDR3 region: CATRNRGLNIQYF. The CDR3 DNA reads TGTGCCACCAGAAACAGGGGGTTAAACATTCAGTACTTC. Full variable domain (outside the CDR3, taken from reference TRBV15 and TRBJ2-4): DAMVIQNPRYQVTQFGKPVTLSCSQTLNHNVMYWYQQKSSQAPKLLFHYYDKDFNNEADTPDNFQSRRPNTSFCFLDIRSPGLGDTAMYLCATRNRGLNIQYFGAGTRLSVL.

A word on this clonotype: A much larger clone lies a single base off, so this may be a read error. The chain uses TRBV6-2 or TRBV6-3 and TRBJ1-1, with D unclear. Trimming took off 0 bases at V and 10 bases at J, with 15 bases between the two ends. Germline V CDR1 and CDR2: MNHEY, SVGEGT. CDR3 length: 14 residues. CDR3 nucleotides: TGTGCCAGCAGTTACTCGTTCGGAACGGGTGGAGCTTTCTTT. This translates into CASSYSFGTGGAFF.

The V call is TRBV20-1, the J call TRBJ1-2; D not certain. V was cut by 0 bases and J by 4 bases, with 18 bases left in between. Germline lookup yields CDR1 DFQATT and CDR2 SNEGSKA (reference sequence). This CDR3 has 16 amino acids. CDR3 coding DNA: TGCAGTGCTAGAGATCCCCTCTTAGGAGGAATCTATGGCTACACCTTC. Its translation is CSARDPLLGGIYGYTF.

A remark on this clonotype: One junction end disagrees with the germline gene, perhaps due to a read error. The rearrangement joins TRBV11-2 to TRBJ2-5; possibly TRBD1 for D (8 bases). The CDR3 sequence is 16 residues long. Germline lookup yields CDR1 SGHAT and CDR2 FQNNGV. CDR3 nucleotides: TGTGCCAGCAGCTTAATCCCAGGGGGCGCGGGAGAGACCCAGCACTTC. Amino acids: CASSLIPGGAGETQHF.

The genes are TRBV25-1 and TRBJ1-2; D possibly corresponds to TRBD1 (6 bases). Trimming took 4 bases from V and 8 from J, leaving 14 bases between them. The CDR3 extends over 13 amino acids. The germline V gene has CDR1 MGHDK and CDR2 SYGVNS. CDR3 in amino acids: CASSVRGLGGYTF. CDR3 nucleotides: TGTGCCAGCAGTGTCAGGGGATTGGGAGGCTACACCTTC.

This clonotype was seen a handful of times. The chain carries TRBV6-6 and TRBJ1-1; tentatively, D is TRBD1 (5 bases). This CDR3 comprises 15 residues. Germline values: CDR1 MNHNY, CDR2 SVGAGI (reference sequence). Trimming removed 3 bases from V and 1 base from J, with 12 bases in between. CDR3 DNA: TGTGCCAGCAGTTATTGGACGGGACGGAACACTGAAGCTTTCTTT. Protein product: CASSYWTGRNTEAFF.

V is TRBV4-3 and J is TRBJ2-2; TRBD1 aligns across 7 bases. Germline V gives CDR1 LGHNA, CDR2 YSLEER. The CDR3 is 16 residues long. J was trimmed by 2 bases and V by 2 bases; bases with no gene match: 5. The CDR3, as DNA: TGCGCCAGCAGCCAACATACAGGGGAAAACACCGGGGAGCTGTTTTTT. Protein sequence: CASSQHTGENTGELFF.